This T cell receptor beta chain was identified during a study of OX40 agonist ivuxolimab in advanced cancers. Study-level information: Participants could have had prior anti-PD-1, anti-PD-L1 or anti-CTLA-4 therapy, and approximately 40% had some.

Trimming removed 3 bases from V and 4 bases from J, with 7 bases in between. CDR3 length equals 12 residues. Germline-derived CDR1 and CDR2 are SGHVS and FQNEAQ. Exclusion applied to patients with autoimmune disease history or systemic immunosuppression. Some clones are missing from TCRdb's copy, which holds only in-frame ones; the method was immunoSEQ multiplex PCR. Here the sample spans 65,000 to 90,000 clones, over 80% being singletons. The receptor's source is an adult with an advanced solid tumor such as melanoma, head and neck, liver or kidney cancer. This sample comprised CD4+ or CD8+ T cells sorted from blood, obtained in a trial of the OX40 agonist ivuxolimab. V usage is TRBV7-8 and J usage is TRBJ2-7; D may be TRBD1 (6 bases). The CDR3 bases are TGTGCCAGCAGCTTCACAGGGTACGAGCAGTACTTC. It is translated as CASSFTGYEQYF.